A single sample is the source of the 17 T cell receptor beta chains below, sequenced in a study of shared clonotypes between healthy human individuals. The assay was immunoSEQ multiplex PCR, and TCRdb's table has in-frame clones only and misses some. The data hold about 2 million clones, with about 95% observed a single time. CD8 cells classed as naive were CD45RO-negative and positively selected for CCR7, excluding terminally differentiated effector memory CD45RA+ cells. Sequenced: naive CD8+ T cells sorted from blood. The source is a man aged 18 to 29 in good health.

The chain carries TRBV7-9 and TRBJ2-7; the match to TRBD2 covers 16 bases. This CDR3 has 17 residues. Germline assignment: CDR1 SEHNR and CDR2 FQNEAQ (reference sequence). The CDR3 DNA is TGTGCTACTGGACCGGGACTAGCGGGAGGGTTCTCCTACGAGCAGTACTTC. Its translation is CATGPGLAGGFSYEQYF.

This chain joins TRBV5-1 and TRBJ1-6, with a tentative D call TRBD1 (5 bases). V dropped 5 bases and J dropped 0 bases, with 12 bases sitting between them. This CDR3 is built from 16 residues. CDR1 is SGHRS, CDR2 YFSETQ, per germline. Written as DNA, the CDR3 is TGCGCCAGCAGTTCCGACAGTCCCTCCTATAATTCACCCCTCCACTTT. Amino acid sequence: CASSSDSPSYNSPLHF.

The chain recombines TRBV10-3 with TRBJ2-6, with TRBD1 matching over 8 bases. With V trimmed by 10 bases and J by 0 bases, 14 bases remained unmatched. This CDR3 has 18 amino acids. Germline lookup yields CDR1 ENHRY and CDR2 SYGVKD. CDR3 protein: CANLRTGRLVSGANVLTF. For the CDR3, the DNA is TGTGCCAACCTTAGGACAGGGAGGTTGGTCTCTGGGGCCAACGTCCTGACTTTC.

This chain joins TRBV27 and TRBJ2-7; D may match TRBD1 or TRBD2 (5 bases each). The V and J ends lost 4 bases and 2 bases respectively, with 24 bases between them. This CDR3 has 18 residues. Germline V gene sequence: CDR1 MNHEY, CDR2 SMNVEV (reference sequence). The CDR3 bases are TGTGCCAGCAGTTCCCTCGTGTCGGGGCAATTGAGCCCCTACGAGCAGTACTTC. Translating it yields CASSSLVSGQLSPYEQYF.

Only one count was recorded for this clone. The chain has TRBV19 and TRBJ2-2, with D possibly matching TRBD1 (6 bases). The CDR3 spans 12 residues. The germline V and J ends were trimmed by 7 bases and 5 bases, with 8 bases remaining between them. Germline CDR1 is LNHDA and CDR2 is SQIVND (reference sequence). The CDR3 here is CASNTGTGELFF. The CDR3 DNA sequence: TGTGCCAGTAATACAGGGACCGGGGAGCTGTTTTTT.

The gene calls are TRBV7-9 and TRBJ1-5; D gene unclear. CDR1 and CDR2 from the germline V gene are SEHNR and FQNEAQ (reference sequence). V was pared by 5 bases and J by 6 bases, with 17 bases between. The CDR3 totals 15 residues. CDR3 protein: CASSPSGSSGQPQHF. Written as DNA, the CDR3 is TGTGCCAGCAGCCCCTCCGGATCGTCCGGTCAGCCCCAGCATTTT.

This chain joins TRBV12-2 and TRBJ1-6. TRBV12-2 is listed as a pseudogene. The CDR3 loop spans 15 amino acids. DNA of the CDR3: TGTGCAAGTCGCTTAGCGAAGAGGGGAGATTCACCCCTCCACTTT. Translating it yields CASRLAKRGDSPLHF.

V usage is TRBV6-5 and J usage is TRBJ1-5, with TRBD1 as a possible D gene (5 bases). CDR1 is MNHEY and CDR2 is SVGAGI in the germline V gene. V lost 0 bases to trimming and J lost 2 bases, with 8 bases between them. The CDR3 length is 15 residues. The CDR3 spells CASSYSQGGNQPQHF. CDR3 coding DNA: TGTGCCAGCAGTTACTCCCAGGGAGGCAATCAGCCCCAGCATTTT.

The sample holds one count of this clone. The V and J genes are TRBV7-3 and TRBJ2-3; the match to TRBD2 covers 13 bases. The CDR3 has 16 amino acids. J lost 3 bases, V lost 5 bases, and 5 bases had no gene match. Germline V gene sequence: CDR1 SGHTA, CDR2 FQGTGA. The CDR3 DNA follows: TGTGCCAGCAGCGAACTAGCGGGGGGGCTGACAGATACGCAGTATTTT. Its translation is CASSELAGGLTDTQYF.

The J gene is TRBJ1-2, the V gene TRBV19; no definite D call. Germline V gene lookup returns CDR1 LNHDA and CDR2 SQIVND (reference sequence). The CDR3 is 13 residues long. Trimming took 3 bases from V and 8 from J, leaving 13 bases between them. This CDR3 is CASSMGGLSGYTF. Here the CDR3 DNA reads TGTGCCAGTAGTATGGGAGGGCTTTCCGGCTACACCTTC.

J is TRBJ2-3 and V is TRBV6-5; 7 bases line up with TRBD2. From germline, CDR1 is MNHEY and CDR2 SVGAGI. The CDR3 sequence is 14 residues long. V dropped 2 bases and J dropped 2; count of bases not matched to a gene: 1. In DNA form, the CDR3 reads TGTGCCAGCAGTTACCTAGCGGCCACAGATACGCAGTATTTT. This codes for CASSYLAATDTQYF.

This clone was counted a single time. The V and J genes are TRBV14 and TRBJ2-7, with D possibly matching TRBD2 (5 bases). Trimming pared 1 base from V and 9 bases from J, leaving 10 bases between. The CDR3 has 12 amino acids. Germline CDR1 reads SGHDN; CDR2 reads FVKESK. CDR3 in DNA: TGTGCCAGCAGCCAAGCCCGGAGGCGGCAGTACTTC. Its protein product is CASSQARRRQYF.

This chain joins TRBV7-9 and TRBJ1-1; D perhaps matches TRBD1 (5 bases). The CDR3 spans 15 residues. Trimming took off 4 bases at V and 3 bases at J, with 15 bases between the two ends. The germline V gene encodes CDR1 SEHNR and CDR2 FQNEAQ (reference sequence). CDR3 sequence (DNA): TGTGCCAGCAGCTCCCCGGGACTCCTGGACACTGAAGCTTTCTTT. Its translation: CASSSPGLLDTEAFF. The whole variable domain, remainder taken from reference TRBV7-9 and TRBJ1-1, is DTGVSQNPRHKITKRGQNVTFRCDPISEHNRLYWYRQTLGQGPEFLTYFQNEAQLEKSRLLSDRFSAERPKGSFSTLEIQRTEQGDSAMYLCASSSPGLLDTEAFFGQGTRLTVV.

V gene TRBV15 combines with J gene TRBJ1-1; 10 bases match TRBD1. The CDR3 loop spans 14 amino acids. Germline V gene sequence: CDR1 LNHNV, CDR2 YYDKDF (reference sequence). The trim removed 8 bases at V and 3 bases at J, leaving 6 bases unmatched. The CDR3 nucleotides are TGTGCCACCGTGACAGGGGGCGAGGACACTGAAGCTTTCTTT. Translation gives CATVTGGEDTEAFF.

The chain combines TRBV6-5 with TRBJ1-4, with 10 bases identical to TRBD1. The J segment lost 7 bases and the V segment lost 5 bases, leaving 7 bases of the junction unmatched. Germline CDR1 MNHEY, CDR2 SVGAGI. The CDR3 covers 15 residues. The CDR3 DNA reads as TGTGCCAGCAGTGCGATGACAGGGGGCTTTGAAAAACTGTTTTTT. Protein sequence: CASSAMTGGFEKLFF.

Concerning this clone: This may come from a read error, since a much larger clone is one base off. The sample contains more than one DNA sequence encoding this CDR3. V is TRBV6-6 and J is TRBJ1-1, with D possibly matching TRBD1 (5 bases). V was pared by 2 bases and J by 4 bases, with 5 bases between. The CDR3 covers 12 residues. Germline V lookup: CDR1 MNHNY, CDR2 SVGAGI (reference sequence). CDR3 region: CASSYGTTEAFF. As DNA, the CDR3 is TGTGCCAGCAGTTACGGGACCACTGAAGCTTTCTTT.

The rearrangement uses TRBV29-1 and TRBJ2-7; either TRBD1 or TRBD2 may fit D (5 bases each). The CDR3 sequence is 15 residues long. CDR1 and CDR2 (germline): SQVTM, ANQGSEA. The V end lost 6 bases, the J end lost 2 bases, and 20 bases lay between the germline ends. The CDR3 coding sequence is TGCAGCGTCACCACCGGGACGACGATTACCTACGAGCAGTACTTC. Amino acid sequence: CSVTTGTTITYEQYF.